The 10 T cell receptor beta chains presented below share a single source sample, sequenced in a study of T cell repertoires in cytomegalovirus infection. TCRdb re-called the reads through MiXCR, storing one row per CDR3 protein. The sample consists of 310,000 or so distinct CDR3 sequences, 20% to 30% of them appearing once. The sequenced sample consisted of PBMCs. The receptors stem from a human donor in good health (CMV status not recorded). Some clones in this sample may be carry-over from other donors' samples.

This clonotype has a count of ten or more. This chain links TRBV12-3 or TRBV12-4 with TRBJ2-1, with 9 bases that match TRBD1. V gave up 3 bases and J gave up 6 bases; unmatched junction bases: 15. The CDR3 loop spans 18 amino acids. CDR3 protein: CASSLYRLGQGLSNEQFF. CDR3 nucleotide sequence: TGTGCCAGCAGTTTGTATCGTTTGGGACAGGGTTTGAGCAATGAGCAGTTCTTC.

This clonotype is a singleton in its sample. The J gene is TRBJ2-3, the V gene TRBV2; the D gene could be TRBD1 or TRBD2 (5 bases each). V lost 8 bases, J lost 2 bases, and 11 bases lay in between. The CDR3 runs to 13 residues. CDR1 and CDR2 (germline): SNHLY, FYNNEI. CDR3 sequence: CASGGTTTDTQYF. The CDR3 DNA reads as TGTGCCAGCGGGGGAACAACCACAGATACGCAGTATTTT.

This clonotype came up many times. The rearrangement joins TRBV7-2 to TRBJ1-2; TRBD1 might be the D (6 bases). The V gene's germline CDR1 is SGHTA and CDR2 FQGNSA. CDR3 length: 15 residues. V was clipped by 4 bases and J by 7 bases, with 19 bases between them. CDR3 in amino acids: CASSSTGNGESGYTF. DNA for the CDR3: TGTGCCAGCAGCTCCACAGGGAATGGGGAAAGTGGCTACACCTTC.

The CDR3 DNA sequence: TGTGCCAGTCCGTCGGGTACGCAGTATTTT. This translates into CASPSGTQYF. The rearrangement uses TRBV27 and TRBJ2-3; D unresolved. CDR1 is MNHEY and CDR2 is SMNVEV in the germline V gene (reference sequence). The V end was cut by 9 bases, the J end by 8 bases, with 9 bases between. This CDR3 contains 10 residues.

A few counts support this clonotype. This chain joins TRBV20-1 and TRBJ2-5, with 8 bases fitting TRBD1. Unmatched junction bases numbered 8, after V lost 7 bases and J lost 4 bases. The germline CDR1 and CDR2 sequences are DFQATT and SNEGSKA (reference sequence). The CDR3 is made up of 13 amino acids. The CDR3 nucleotides are TGCAGTGTTAGTCAGGGGGCAGGAGAGACCCAGTACTTC. Translated: CSVSQGAGETQYF.

This clonotype has ten or more counts. This chain links TRBV27 with TRBJ2-1; 9 nucleotides align to TRBD1. After removal of 5 bases from V and 6 bases from J, the junction contained 8 bases not matched to a gene. The CDR3 runs 15 residues. CDR1 and CDR2 from the germline V gene are MNHEY and SMNVEV (reference sequence). The CDR3 protein is CASSHNRGRGNEQFF. The CDR3 coding sequence is TGTGCCAGCAGTCACAACAGGGGGCGCGGCAATGAGCAGTTCTTC.

This clonotype was counted at least ten times. The DNA of the CDR3 is TGTGCCAGCAGCTTCGGCAGGGGGTGGAATGAGCAGTTCTTC. It yields the protein CASSFGRGWNEQFF. This rearrangement joins TRBV7-2 to TRBJ2-1; TRBD1 agrees at 7 bases. The J segment lost 7 bases and the V segment lost 3 bases, leaving 6 bases of the junction unmatched. The CDR3 totals 14 residues. The V gene's germline CDR1 is SGHTA and CDR2 FQGNSA.

V gene TRBV6-1 combines with J gene TRBJ2-2, with 7 bases that match TRBD1. CDR1 MNHNS and CDR2 SASEGT come from the germline V gene. The trim removed 7 bases at V and 1 base at J, leaving 3 bases unmatched. The CDR3 is 14 amino acids. CDR3 in amino acids: CASKDRENTGELFF. CDR3 nucleotide sequence: TGTGCCAGCAAAGACAGGGAGAACACCGGGGAGCTGTTTTTT.

This clonotype was recorded a few times. The CDR3 sequence: CASSDRDTPYGYTF. In nucleotides, the CDR3 is TGTGCCAGCAGCGACCGGGACACCCCCTATGGCTACACCTTC. The chain joins TRBV7-9 to TRBJ1-2; D possibly corresponds to TRBD1 (6 bases). The ends were cut back, 5 bases at V and 4 bases at J, with 14 bases in the middle. The germline V gene has CDR1 SEHNR and CDR2 FQNEAQ (reference sequence). The CDR3 spans 14 residues.

The V and J genes are TRBV19 and TRBJ1-2; the D is unclear. Trimming pared 6 bases from V and 4 bases from J, leaving 12 bases between. CDR1 is LNHDA and CDR2 is SQIVND in the germline V gene (reference sequence). This CDR3 is 13 amino acids long. The CDR3, as DNA: TGTGCCAGTAGCATCCCTGGAGTCTATGGCTACACCTTC. Protein: CASSIPGVYGYTF.